Below, one T cell receptor beta chain is given with its context. The data stem from a study of shared clonotypes between healthy human individuals. Clones were sequenced by immunoSEQ multiplex PCR, and TCRdb holds only the in-frame ones, with some missing. The sample has about 1 million clones; approximately 76% are singletons. The sequencing input was memory CD4+ T cells sorted from blood. Subset described: CD45RA-negative fraction. The TCR sequence derives from a man aged 18 to 30 in good health.

The CDR3 region has the DNA TGCGCCAGCAGCCAGGACACAGGGTTGGAGTACGAGCAGTACTTC. Translation gives CASSQDTGLEYEQYF. This rearrangement joins TRBV4-3 to TRBJ2-7; tentative D call: TRBD1 (6 bases). Germline-derived CDR1 and CDR2 are LGHNA and YSLEER. V lost 3 bases, J lost 4 bases, and 16 bases lay in between. The CDR3 runs to 15 residues.